The next 12 T cell receptor beta chains were all read from a single sample in a study of T-cell reconstitution after alpha-beta-depleted transplantation in children. Unique molecular identifiers were incorporated when the TCRbeta library was constructed. TCRdb recomputed calls from the PCR reads with MiXCR, one row per CDR3 protein. Among 450,000 to 500,000 distinct CDR3 sequences listed, under 15% were seen once. The material sequenced was PBMCs from the stem cell graft donor, taken from the stem cell graft. These receptors all stem from a human donor who donated a stem cell graft to a child with combined immunodeficiency.

This clonotype has just a few counts. The chain carries TRBV29-1 and TRBJ2-7, with D possibly TRBD2 on 6 matching bases. The ends were cut back, 5 bases at V and 3 bases at J, with 14 bases in the middle. CDR1 and CDR2 (germline): SQVTM, ANQGSEA. The CDR3 contains 13 residues. DNA of the CDR3: TGCAGCGTTTGGGAGGAAAATAGCTACGAGCAGTACTTC. It codes for CSVWEENSYEQYF.

This clonotype was counted a few times. The chain links TRBV9 to TRBJ1-1; D perhaps matches TRBD1 (5 bases). Trimming pared 2 bases from V and 3 bases from J, leaving 11 bases between. CDR1 SGDLS and CDR2 YYNGEE come from the germline V gene. The CDR3 consists of 14 residues. CDR3 nucleotides: TGTGCCAGCAGCGTTGGGACGGCGGACACTGAAGCTTTCTTT. Translating it yields CASSVGTADTEAFF.

This clonotype has only a few counts. The V call is TRBV19, the J call TRBJ2-4; 9 bases agree with TRBD1. J lost 8 bases, V lost 5 bases, and 4 bases had no gene match. Germline loops: CDR1 LNHDA, CDR2 SQIVND (reference sequence). The CDR3 is 13 amino acids. The CDR3 DNA reads TGTGCCAGTAGTTTTGGGACAGGGTACATTCAGTACTTC. It codes for CASSFGTGYIQYF.

The genes are TRBV28 and TRBJ2-5, with 10 bases fitting TRBD1. After removal of 3 bases from V and 4 bases from J, the junction contained 11 bases not matched to a gene. CDR1 MDHEN and CDR2 SYDVKM come from the germline V gene. The CDR3 length is 17 residues. The CDR3 DNA reads as TGTGCCAGCAGTTTTGACAGGGGGCTAACCCGGGGAGAGACCCAGTACTTC. This sequence encodes CASSFDRGLTRGETQYF.

In its sample, this clonotype is medium-sized. This chain joins TRBV20-1 and TRBJ2-3; possibly TRBD2 for D (6 bases). Per germline, CDR1 DFQATT and CDR2 SNEGSKA (reference sequence). Between the trimmed V and J ends, which lost 3 bases and 7 bases, there was a span of 11 bases. CDR3 length: 12 residues. CDR3 residues: CSARSSGHTQYF. The CDR3 coding sequence is TGCAGTGCTAGGAGTAGCGGCCATACGCAGTATTTT.

This clonotype was observed many times. This chain uses TRBV12-3 or TRBV12-4 with TRBJ2-4; D unresolved. V gave up 1 base and J gave up 0 bases, with 7 bases separating them. The CDR3 sequence is 15 residues long. CDR3: CASSLGGVAKNIQYF. CDR3 DNA: TGTGCCAGCAGTTTAGGCGGAGTAGCCAAAAACATTCAGTACTTC.

The rearrangement joins TRBV7-7 to TRBJ2-3; D might be TRBD2 (6 bases). The CDR3 has 14 amino acids. Germline V gene lookup returns CDR1 SSHAT and CDR2 FNYEAQ (reference sequence). V lost 5 bases and J lost 7, with 16 bases in between. The CDR3 DNA reads as TGTGCCAGCAGCCAGAACCGGGACTCCCATACGCAGTATTTT. It encodes CASSQNRDSHTQYF.

In its sample, this clonotype was seen a few times. The rearrangement uses TRBV6-2 or TRBV6-3 and TRBJ1-2; 9 positions match TRBD1. CDR1 and CDR2 (germline): MNHEY, SVGEGT. Germline trimming cut 6 bases from V and 7 bases from J; bases unmatched to any gene: 3. CDR3 length: 12 amino acids. The CDR3, as DNA: TGTGCCAGCAGCAACAGGGGGCCTGGCTACACCTTC. It is translated as CASSNRGPGYTF.

This clonotype was detected ten times or more. The CDR3 DNA reads TGTGCCAGCAGTCCGGACAGGACGTATGGAAACACCATATATTTT. Amino acids: CASSPDRTYGNTIYF. The chain carries TRBV27 and TRBJ1-3; 7 nucleotides agree with TRBD1. The CDR3 has 15 amino acids. Germline trimming cut 5 bases from V and 3 bases from J; bases unmatched to any gene: 7. CDR1 is MNHEY, CDR2 SMNVEV, per germline (reference sequence).

The CDR3: CASSLTGVYGYTF. In DNA, the CDR3 is TGTGCCAGCAGCCTGACAGGGGTCTATGGCTACACCTTC. The V call is TRBV3-1, the J call TRBJ1-2; 8 bases align to TRBD1. CDR3 length: 13 residues. Germline-derived CDR1 and CDR2 are LGHDT and YNNKEL (reference sequence). The junction had 2 bases not matched to a gene; V was cut back by 4 bases and J by 4 bases.

This chain joins TRBV4-2 and TRBJ2-3; 11 nucleotides align to TRBD2. This CDR3 is built from 18 residues. Germline assignment: CDR1 LGHNA and CDR2 YNFKEQ. V lost 0 bases and J lost 5; bases outside the gene matches: 10. CDR3 region: CASSQEEASGGSRDTQYF. In DNA, the CDR3 is TGTGCCAGCAGCCAAGAAGAGGCTAGCGGGGGGTCCCGAGATACGCAGTATTTT.

The chain couples TRBV6-6 to TRBJ2-7, with D tentatively TRBD1 or TRBD2 (6 bases each). The length of the CDR3 is 13 residues. Germline CDR1 reads MNHNY; CDR2 reads SVGAGI (reference sequence). CDR3 bases: TGTGCGGTTAGCCGGGGGCCTTCCTACGAGCAGTACTTC. This encodes CAVSRGPSYEQYF.